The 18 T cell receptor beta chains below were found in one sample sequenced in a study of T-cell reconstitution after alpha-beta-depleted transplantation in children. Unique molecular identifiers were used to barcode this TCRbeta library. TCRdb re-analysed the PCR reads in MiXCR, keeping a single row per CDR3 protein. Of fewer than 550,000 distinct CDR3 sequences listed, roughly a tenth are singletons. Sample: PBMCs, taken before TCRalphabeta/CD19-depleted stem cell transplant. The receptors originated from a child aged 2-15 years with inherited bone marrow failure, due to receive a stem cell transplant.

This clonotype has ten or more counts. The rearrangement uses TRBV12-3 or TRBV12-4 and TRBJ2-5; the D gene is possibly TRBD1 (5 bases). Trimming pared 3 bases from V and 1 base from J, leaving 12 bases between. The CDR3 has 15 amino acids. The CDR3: CASSFTGRVQETQYF. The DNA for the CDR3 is TGTGCCAGCAGTTTTACGGGCAGGGTCCAAGAGACCCAGTACTTC.

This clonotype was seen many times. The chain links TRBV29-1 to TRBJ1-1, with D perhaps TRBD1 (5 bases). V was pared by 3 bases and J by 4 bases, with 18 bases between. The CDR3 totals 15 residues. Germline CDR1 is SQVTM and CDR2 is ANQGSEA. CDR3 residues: CSVELLSRVGTEAFF. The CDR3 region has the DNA TGCAGCGTTGAGCTACTTTCCAGGGTTGGCACTGAAGCTTTCTTT.

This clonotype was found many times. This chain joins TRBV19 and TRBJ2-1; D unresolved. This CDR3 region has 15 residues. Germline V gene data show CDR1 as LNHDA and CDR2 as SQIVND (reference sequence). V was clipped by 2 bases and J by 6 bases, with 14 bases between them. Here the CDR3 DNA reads TGTGCCAGTAGTATAACGGCGGAGTGGACCAATGAGCAGTTCTTC. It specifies CASSITAEWTNEQFF.

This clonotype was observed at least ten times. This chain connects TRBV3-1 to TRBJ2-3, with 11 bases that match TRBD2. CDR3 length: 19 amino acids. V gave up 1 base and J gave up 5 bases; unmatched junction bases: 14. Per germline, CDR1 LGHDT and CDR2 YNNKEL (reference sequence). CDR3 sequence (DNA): TGTGCCAGCAGCCAAGTTCGGAGTAGCGGGAGGGCCGAGGGAGATACGCAGTATTTT. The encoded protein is CASSQVRSSGRAEGDTQYF.

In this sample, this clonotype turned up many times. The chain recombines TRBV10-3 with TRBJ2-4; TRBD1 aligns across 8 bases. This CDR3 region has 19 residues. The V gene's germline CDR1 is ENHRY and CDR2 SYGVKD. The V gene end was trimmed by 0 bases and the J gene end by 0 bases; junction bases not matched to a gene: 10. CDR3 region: CAISESIRQGALAKNIQYF. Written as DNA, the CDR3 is TGTGCCATCAGTGAGTCGATCCGGCAGGGGGCTTTAGCCAAAAACATTCAGTACTTC.

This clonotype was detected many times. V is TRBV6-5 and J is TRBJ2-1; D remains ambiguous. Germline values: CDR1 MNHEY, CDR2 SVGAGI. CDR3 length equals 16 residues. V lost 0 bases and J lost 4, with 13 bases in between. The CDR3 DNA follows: TGTGCCAGCAGTTACTCGAGTTATTCTATTTACAATGAGCAGTTCTTC. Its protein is CASSYSSYSIYNEQFF.

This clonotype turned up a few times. CDR3 protein: CASNEGEQFF. The DNA of the CDR3 is TGCGCCAGCAATGAGGGTGAGCAGTTCTTC. J is TRBJ2-1 and V is TRBV23-1, with a weak D call TRBD2 (5 bases). Being an ORF, TRBV23-1 has a function that is uncertain. Trimming stripped 7 bases from V and 9 bases from J, with 7 bases between. This CDR3 region has 10 residues.

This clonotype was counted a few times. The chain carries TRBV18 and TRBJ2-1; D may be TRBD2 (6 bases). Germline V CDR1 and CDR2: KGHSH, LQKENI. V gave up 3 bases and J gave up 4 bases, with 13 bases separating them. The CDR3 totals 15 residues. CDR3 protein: CASSPPGTGYNEQFF. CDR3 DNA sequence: TGTGCCAGCTCACCGCCCGGGACTGGATACAATGAGCAGTTCTTC.

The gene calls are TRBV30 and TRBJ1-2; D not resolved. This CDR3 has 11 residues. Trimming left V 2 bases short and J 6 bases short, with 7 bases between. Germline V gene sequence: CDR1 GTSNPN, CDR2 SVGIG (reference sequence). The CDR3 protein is CAWSSIHGYTF. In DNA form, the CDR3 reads TGTGCCTGGAGTTCCATACATGGCTACACCTTC.

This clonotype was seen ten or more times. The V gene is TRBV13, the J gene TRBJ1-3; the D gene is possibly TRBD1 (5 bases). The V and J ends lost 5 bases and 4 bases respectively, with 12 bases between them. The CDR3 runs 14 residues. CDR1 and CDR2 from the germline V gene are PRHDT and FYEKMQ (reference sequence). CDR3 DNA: TGTGCCAGCAGCGTGGGGGGATCCGGAAACACCATATATTTT. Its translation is CASSVGGSGNTIYF.

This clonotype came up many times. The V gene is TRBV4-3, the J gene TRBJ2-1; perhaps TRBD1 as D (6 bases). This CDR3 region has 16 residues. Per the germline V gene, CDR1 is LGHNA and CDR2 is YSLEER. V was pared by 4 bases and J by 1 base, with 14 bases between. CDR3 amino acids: CASSPALRGSYNEQFF. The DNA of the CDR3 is TGCGCCAGCAGCCCCGCCCTCAGGGGATCCTACAATGAGCAGTTCTTC.

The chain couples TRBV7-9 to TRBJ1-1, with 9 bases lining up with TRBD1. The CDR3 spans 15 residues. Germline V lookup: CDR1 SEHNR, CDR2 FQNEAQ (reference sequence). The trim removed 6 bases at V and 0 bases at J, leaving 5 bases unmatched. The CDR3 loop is CASRDHRGLNTEAFF. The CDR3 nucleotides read TGTGCCAGCAGGGATCACAGGGGGCTGAACACTGAAGCTTTCTTT.

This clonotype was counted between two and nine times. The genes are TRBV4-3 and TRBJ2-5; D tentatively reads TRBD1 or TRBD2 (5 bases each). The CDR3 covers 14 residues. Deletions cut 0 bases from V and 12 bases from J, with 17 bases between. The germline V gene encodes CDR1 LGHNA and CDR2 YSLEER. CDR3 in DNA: TGCGCCAGCAGCCAAGAGGATTTAGGTGTGGGGGAGTACTTC. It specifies CASSQEDLGVGEYF.

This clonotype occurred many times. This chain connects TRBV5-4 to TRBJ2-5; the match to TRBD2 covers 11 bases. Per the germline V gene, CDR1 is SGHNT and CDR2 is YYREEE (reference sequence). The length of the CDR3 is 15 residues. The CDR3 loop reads CASTPLAGGGETQYF. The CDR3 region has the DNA TGTGCGTCCACCCCTCTAGCGGGAGGAGGAGAGACCCAGTACTTC.

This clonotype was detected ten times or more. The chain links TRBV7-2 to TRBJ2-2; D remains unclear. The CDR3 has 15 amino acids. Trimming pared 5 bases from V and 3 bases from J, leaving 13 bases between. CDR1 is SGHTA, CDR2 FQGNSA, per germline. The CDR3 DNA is TGTGCCAGCAGCCCCGGACCCTTTTACACCGGGGAGCTGTTTTTT. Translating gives CASSPGPFYTGELFF. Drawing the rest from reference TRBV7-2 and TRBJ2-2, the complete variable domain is GAGVSQSPSNKVTEKGKDVELRCDPISGHTALYWYRQSLGQGLEFLIYFQGNSAPDKSGLPSDRFSAERTGGSVSTLTIQRTQQEDSAVYLCASSPGPFYTGELFFGEGSRLTVL.

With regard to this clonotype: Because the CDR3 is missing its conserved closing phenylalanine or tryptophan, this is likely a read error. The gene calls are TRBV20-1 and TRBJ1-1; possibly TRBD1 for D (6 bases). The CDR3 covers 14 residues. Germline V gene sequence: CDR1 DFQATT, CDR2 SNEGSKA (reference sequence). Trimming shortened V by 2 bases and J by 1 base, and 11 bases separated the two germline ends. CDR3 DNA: TGCAGTGCTAGACCGGGACATACGAACACTGAAGCTTTCTCT. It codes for CSARPGHTNTEAFS.

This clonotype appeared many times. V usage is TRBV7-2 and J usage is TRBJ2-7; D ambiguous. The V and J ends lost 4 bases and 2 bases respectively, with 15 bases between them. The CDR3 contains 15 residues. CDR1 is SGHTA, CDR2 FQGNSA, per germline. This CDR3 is CASSSRHSPTYEQYF. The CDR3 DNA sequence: TGTGCCAGCAGCTCACGACACAGTCCTACCTACGAGCAGTACTTC.

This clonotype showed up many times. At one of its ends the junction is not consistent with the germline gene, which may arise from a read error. The CDR3: CASSLSGSNYNEQFF. CDR3 coding DNA: TGTGCCAGCAGCTTATCGGGCAGCAATTACAATGAGCAGTTCTTC. This chain joins TRBV27 and TRBJ2-1; D uncertain. The CDR3 consists of 15 residues. Germline V CDR1 and CDR2: MNHEY, SMNVEV (reference sequence).